The 20 T cell receptor beta chains below all came from one sample that was sequenced in a study of cytomegalovirus exposure and HLA in healthy donors. Profiling relied on immunoSEQ multiplex PCR, and the TCRdb table lists in-frame clones only, not all of them. The data hold about 360,000 clones, with roughly 89% observed a single time. Material for sequencing was PBMCs. Receptors were obtained from a woman younger than 35 in good health and CMV-seronegative.

The V and J genes are TRBV2 and TRBJ2-7; 14 nucleotides agree with TRBD2. The J segment lost 2 bases and the V segment lost 4 bases, leaving 1 base of the junction unmatched. Germline V gene data show CDR1 as SNHLY and CDR2 as FYNNEI. This CDR3 has 15 residues. CDR3 protein: CASSGGLAGAYEQYF. The CDR3 region has the DNA TGTGCCAGCAGTGGGGGACTAGCGGGGGCCTACGAGCAGTACTTC.

Note on this clone: A read error may account for a junction end that differs from germline. The CDR3 region is CASNLDRGGTEAFF. The DNA for the CDR3 is TGCGCCAGCAACTTGGACAGGGGTGGCACTGAAGCTTTCTTT. The chain joins TRBV5-1 to TRBJ1-1, with TRBD1 matching over 9 bases. The CDR3 has 14 residues. Germline V gene data show CDR1 as SGHRS and CDR2 as YFSETQ.

This clone was picked up a small number of times. The CDR3 spells CASSQTSGRAVEQYF. For the CDR3, the DNA is TGTGCCAGCAGCCAAACTAGCGGGAGGGCCGTCGAGCAGTACTTC. The J gene is TRBJ2-7, the V gene TRBV4-2, with 13 bases identical to TRBD2. This CDR3 is 15 amino acids long. Per the germline V gene, CDR1 is LGHNA and CDR2 is YNFKEQ. Trimming removed 2 bases from V and 6 bases from J; junction bases left unmatched: 4.

This chain uses TRBV5-6 with TRBJ2-2, with 9 nucleotides matching TRBD1. Germline V gene lookup returns CDR1 SGHDT and CDR2 YYEEEE. The J segment lost 6 bases and the V segment lost 0 bases, leaving 0 bases of the junction unmatched. The CDR3 is 14 residues long. The CDR3: CASSLGQGAGELFF. The CDR3 nucleotides are TGTGCCAGCAGCTTGGGACAGGGGGCCGGGGAGCTGTTTTTT.

The chain couples TRBV11-2 to TRBJ2-7, with 9 nucleotides matching TRBD2. CDR3 size: 14 residues. Germline V CDR1 and CDR2: SGHAT, FQNNGV. V trimming: 10 bases; J trimming: 4 bases; junction bases outside the gene matches: 11. The CDR3 is CATQPGLAVYEQYF. CDR3 sequence (DNA): TGTGCCACCCAACCGGGACTAGCAGTTTACGAGCAGTACTTC. Full variable domain (missing parts from reference TRBV11-2 and TRBJ2-7): EAGVAQSPRYKIIEKRQSVAFWCNPISGHATLYWYQQILGQGPKLLIQFQNNGVVDDSQLPKDRFSAERLKGVDSTLKIQPAKLEDSAVYLCATQPGLAVYEQYFGPGTRLTVT.

This clone was found a few times. Written as DNA, the CDR3 is TGCAGCGTTGAGGGCCAGGGGGATCAGCCCCAGCATTTT. The encoded protein is CSVEGQGDQPQHF. The chain couples TRBV29-1 to TRBJ1-5, with TRBD1 identical over 7 bases. Germline values: CDR1 SQVTM, CDR2 ANQGSEA. The CDR3 has 13 residues. V was pared by 3 bases and J by 5 bases, with 4 bases of the junction left unmatched.

In its sample, this clone was seen once. CDR3 amino acids: CASSLRDFKFEQFF. The DNA for the CDR3 is TGTGCCAGCAGCCTCCGGGACTTCAAATTTGAGCAGTTCTTC. V is TRBV14 and J is TRBJ2-1, with a tentative D call TRBD2 (6 bases). There are 14 residues in the CDR3. Trimming pared 4 bases from V and 9 bases from J, leaving 16 bases between. From germline, CDR1 is SGHDN and CDR2 FVKESK.

The V and J genes are TRBV12-1 and TRBJ2-1; TRBD2 is the table's D call, not checked against the DNA. TRBV12-1 is assigned pseudogene status. This CDR3 is built from 17 residues. The CDR3 DNA reads TGTGCCAGCAGCTTTGGCCCCTTAGCGGGAGAGAACAATGAGCAGTTCTTC. Protein product: CASSFGPLAGENNEQFF.

This clone has just one count. The CDR3 sequence is CASSQYRQGSYEQYF. DNA of the CDR3: TGTGCCAGCAGCCAATATCGGCAGGGGTCCTACGAGCAGTACTTC. V usage is TRBV4-2 and J usage is TRBJ2-7, with a weak D call TRBD1 (6 bases). The CDR3 loop spans 15 amino acids. Germline lookup yields CDR1 LGHNA and CDR2 YNFKEQ. V was clipped by 2 bases and J by 1 base, with 12 bases between them.

This rearrangement joins TRBV5-1 to TRBJ1-6; possible D gene TRBD1, 6 bases. This CDR3 is built from 14 residues. Germline V gene sequence: CDR1 SGHRS, CDR2 YFSETQ. Trimming took 3 bases from V and 9 from J, leaving 13 bases between them. Here the CDR3 reads CASSSKTGASPLHF. The CDR3 region has the DNA TGCGCCAGCAGCTCTAAGACAGGCGCTTCACCCCTCCACTTT.

This clone was observed once. The gene calls are TRBV27 and TRBJ2-7, with TRBD1 matching over 10 bases. The germline gives CDR1 MNHEY, CDR2 SMNVEV (reference sequence). The V gene end was trimmed by 2 bases and the J gene end by 5 bases; junction bases not matched to a gene: 6. The CDR3 is 15 residues long. CDR3 in DNA: TGTGCCAGCAGTTTAGGGACAGGGGTTGGCCACGAGCAGTACTTC. Translating it yields CASSLGTGVGHEQYF.

This clone showed up just once. CDR3 loop: CATSRGVAGGPISTDTQYF. The CDR3 region has the DNA TGTGCCACCAGCAGAGGGGTAGCGGGGGGACCGATTAGCACAGATACGCAGTATTTT. The chain recombines TRBV15 with TRBJ2-3, with TRBD2 matching over 10 bases. With V trimmed by 1 base and J by 0 bases, 10 bases remained unmatched. This CDR3 is 19 amino acids long. The V gene's germline CDR1 is LNHNV and CDR2 YYDKDF (reference sequence).

J is TRBJ1-2 and V is TRBV7-9; TRBD1 matches 8 bases. Trimming cost V 5 bases and J 4 bases; bases outside gene matches: 6. This CDR3 comprises 14 residues. In germline, CDR1 is SEHNR, CDR2 FQNEAQ (reference sequence). The CDR3 sequence: CASSLGTGLYGYTF. Written as DNA, the CDR3 is TGTGCCAGCAGCCTGGGGACAGGCCTCTATGGCTACACCTTC. Full variable domain (missing parts from reference TRBV7-9 and TRBJ1-2): DTGVSQNPRHKITKRGQNVTFRCDPISEHNRLYWYRQTLGQGPEFLTYFQNEAQLEKSRLLSDRFSAERPKGSFSTLEIQRTEQGDSAMYLCASSLGTGLYGYTFGSGTRLTVV.

The rearrangement joins TRBV27 to TRBJ1-1; D is perhaps TRBD1 (5 bases). CDR1 and CDR2 from the germline V gene are MNHEY and SMNVEV (reference sequence). CDR3 size: 13 residues. The V and J ends lost 2 bases and 5 bases respectively, with 9 bases between them. The CDR3 nucleotides read TGTGCCAGCAGTTTACAGGGTGGAACTGAAGCTTTCTTT. It is translated as CASSLQGGTEAFF.

The chain uses TRBV6-1 and TRBJ1-5, with 7 bases that match TRBD1. The CDR3 runs 18 residues. Germline CDR1 is MNHNS and CDR2 is SASEGT. J was trimmed by 2 bases and V by 5 bases; bases with no gene match: 15. The CDR3 DNA is TGTGCCAGCAGTCAAGAGCCGACAGGGAATAGGGGCAATCAGCCCCAGCATTTT. Translating gives CASSQEPTGNRGNQPQHF.

The chain employs TRBV5-1 and TRBJ2-3, with a possible D match to TRBD2 (6 bases). Trimming took 5 bases from V and 2 from J, leaving 15 bases between them. Germline-derived CDR1 and CDR2 are SGHRS and YFSETQ. CDR3 size: 15 residues. CDR3 amino acids: CASRGGSLSTDTQYF. CDR3 sequence (DNA): TGCGCCAGCAGGGGGGGTTCCCTTTCCACAGATACGCAGTATTTT.

V is TRBV13 and J is TRBJ2-2, with a possible D match to TRBD2 (6 bases). The germline V gene encodes CDR1 PRHDT and CDR2 FYEKMQ (reference sequence). V was shortened by 7 bases and J by 5 bases, with 11 bases between the two germline ends. The CDR3 sequence is 13 residues long. The CDR3 here is CASTQEGTGELFF. The CDR3 region has the DNA TGTGCCAGCACCCAGGAGGGGACCGGGGAGCTGTTTTTT.

This rearrangement joins TRBV6-5 to TRBJ1-1; D possibly corresponds to TRBD1 (6 bases). The CDR3 contains 13 residues. Germline V gene data show CDR1 as MNHEY and CDR2 as SVGAGI. V shed 6 bases and J shed 6 bases, with 14 bases lying between them. This CDR3 is CASRTGLYSEAFF. In nucleotides, the CDR3 is TGTGCCAGCAGAACAGGGCTCTATTCTGAAGCTTTCTTT.

CDR3 nucleotides: TGTGCCAGCAGTAAATGGAGACTGACAGGGATGGGGCACAATGAGCAGTTCTTC. Its translation: CASSKWRLTGMGHNEQFF. The genes are TRBV28 and TRBJ2-1, with TRBD1 matching 7 bases. Germline CDR1 MDHEN, CDR2 SYDVKM. Trimming cost V 5 bases and J 5 bases; bases outside gene matches: 18. The CDR3 has 18 residues.

This clone was counted once. This rearrangement joins TRBV30 to TRBJ2-7; 9 bases map to TRBD1. J lost 2 bases, V lost 3 bases, and 11 bases had no gene match. This CDR3 has 16 amino acids. CDR1 and CDR2 (germline): GTSNPN, SVGIG (reference sequence). The CDR3 is CAWSKTRQGVPYEQYF. CDR3 DNA: TGTGCCTGGAGCAAAACCCGACAGGGGGTCCCCTACGAGCAGTACTTC. The full variable domain, with the rest looked up from reference TRBV30 and TRBJ2-7, is SQTIHQWPATLVQPVGSPLSLECTVEGTSNPNLYWYRQAAGRGLQLLFYSVGIGQISSEVPQNLSASRPQDRQFILSSKKLLLSDSGFYLCAWSKTRQGVPYEQYFGPGTRLTVT.